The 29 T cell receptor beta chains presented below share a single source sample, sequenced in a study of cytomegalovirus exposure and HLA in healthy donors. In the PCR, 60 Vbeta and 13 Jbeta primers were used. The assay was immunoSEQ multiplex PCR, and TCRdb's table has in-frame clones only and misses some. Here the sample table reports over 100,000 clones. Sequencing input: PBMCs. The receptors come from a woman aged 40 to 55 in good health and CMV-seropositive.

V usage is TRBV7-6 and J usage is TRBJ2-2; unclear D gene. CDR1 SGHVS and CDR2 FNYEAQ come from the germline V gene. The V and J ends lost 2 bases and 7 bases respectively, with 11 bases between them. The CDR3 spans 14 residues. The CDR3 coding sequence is TGTGCCAGCAGCTTAAACGCTCACATCGGGGAGCTGTTTTTT. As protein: CASSLNAHIGELFF. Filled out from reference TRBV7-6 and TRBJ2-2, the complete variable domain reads GAGVSQSPRYKVTKRGQDVALRCDPISGHVSLYWYRQALGQGPEFLTYFNYEAQQDKSGLPNDRFSAERPEGSISTLTIQRTEQRDSAMYRCASSLNAHIGELFFGEGSRLTVL.

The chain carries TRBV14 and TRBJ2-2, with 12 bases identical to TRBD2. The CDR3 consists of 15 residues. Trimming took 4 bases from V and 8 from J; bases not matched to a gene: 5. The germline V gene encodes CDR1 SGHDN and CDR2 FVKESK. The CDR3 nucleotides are TGTGCCAGCAGCCCGACGACTAGCGGGAGTGGGGAGCTGTTTTTT. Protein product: CASSPTTSGSGELFF.

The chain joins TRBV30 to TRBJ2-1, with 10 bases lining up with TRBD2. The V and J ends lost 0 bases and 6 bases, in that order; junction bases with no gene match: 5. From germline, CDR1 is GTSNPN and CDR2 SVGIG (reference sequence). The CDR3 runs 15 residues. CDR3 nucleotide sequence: TGTGCCTGGAGTGTAACTAGCGGGACTGGCAATGAGCAGTTCTTC. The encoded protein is CAWSVTSGTGNEQFF.

CDR3 coding DNA: TGTGCCAGTAAACTTATAGCGGGAGGGCCCTACGAGCAGTACTTC. Its translation is CASKLIAGGPYEQYF. This chain uses TRBV19 with TRBJ2-7; 11 bases line up with TRBD2. After removal of 7 bases from V and 2 bases from J, the junction contained 7 bases not matched to a gene. CDR1 and CDR2 from the germline V gene are LNHDA and SQIVND (reference sequence). This CDR3 has 15 amino acids.

This chain's CDR3 is CASSIDLGKLFF. As DNA, the CDR3 is TGTGCCAGTAGTATAGATCTAGGAAAACTGTTTTTT. The chain joins TRBV19 to TRBJ1-4, with D hard to call. The germline V and J ends were trimmed by 0 bases and 10 bases, with 6 bases remaining between them. Germline V gives CDR1 LNHDA, CDR2 SQIVND (reference sequence). CDR3 length: 12 residues.

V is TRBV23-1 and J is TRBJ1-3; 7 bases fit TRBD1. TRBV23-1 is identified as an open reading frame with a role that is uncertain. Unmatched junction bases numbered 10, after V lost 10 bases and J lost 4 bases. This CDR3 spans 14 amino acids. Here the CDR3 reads CAIQGRGRGNTIYF. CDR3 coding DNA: TGCGCCATACAGGGCAGGGGGAGAGGAAACACCATATATTTT.

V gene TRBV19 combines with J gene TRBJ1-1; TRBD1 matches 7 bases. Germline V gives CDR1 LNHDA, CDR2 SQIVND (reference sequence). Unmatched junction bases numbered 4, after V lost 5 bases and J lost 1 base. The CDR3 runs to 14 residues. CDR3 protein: CASSPRTGNTEAFF. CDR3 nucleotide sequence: TGTGCCAGTAGTCCCAGGACAGGGAACACTGAAGCTTTCTTT.

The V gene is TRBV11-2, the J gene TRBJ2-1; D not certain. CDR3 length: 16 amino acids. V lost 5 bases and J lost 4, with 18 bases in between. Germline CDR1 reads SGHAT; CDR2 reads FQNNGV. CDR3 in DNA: TGTGCCAGCAGCCCCAGCGCTGGCGGCTATTACAATGAGCAGTTCTTC. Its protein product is CASSPSAGGYYNEQFF.

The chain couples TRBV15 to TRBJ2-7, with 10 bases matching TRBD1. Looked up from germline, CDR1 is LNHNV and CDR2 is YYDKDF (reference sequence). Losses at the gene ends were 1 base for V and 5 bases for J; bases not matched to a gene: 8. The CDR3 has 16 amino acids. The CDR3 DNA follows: TGTGCCACCAGCAGAGGGGTCGGGACAGGGGTTGACGAGCAGTACTTC. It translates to CATSRGVGTGVDEQYF.

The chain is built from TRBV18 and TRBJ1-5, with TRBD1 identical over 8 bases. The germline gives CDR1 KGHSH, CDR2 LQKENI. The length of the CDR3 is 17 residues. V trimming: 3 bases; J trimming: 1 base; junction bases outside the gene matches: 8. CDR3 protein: CASSPTGAIRSNQPQHF. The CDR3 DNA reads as TGTGCCAGCTCACCGACAGGGGCCATAAGGAGCAATCAGCCCCAGCATTTT.

CDR3 region: CASSPRQDSTGELFF. The CDR3 DNA reads TGCGCCAGCAGCCCTAGACAGGACTCCACCGGGGAGCTGTTTTTT. V gene TRBV5-1 combines with J gene TRBJ2-2; tentative D call: TRBD1 (6 bases). Germline V CDR1 and CDR2: SGHRS, YFSETQ. V lost 4 bases, J lost 4 bases, and 14 bases lay in between. This CDR3 has 15 residues.

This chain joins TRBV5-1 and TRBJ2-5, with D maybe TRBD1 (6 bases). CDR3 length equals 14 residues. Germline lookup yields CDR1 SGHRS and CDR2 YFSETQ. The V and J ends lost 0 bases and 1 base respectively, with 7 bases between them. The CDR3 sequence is CASSLGTVQETQYF. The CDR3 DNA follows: TGCGCCAGCAGCTTGGGGACAGTCCAAGAGACCCAGTACTTC.

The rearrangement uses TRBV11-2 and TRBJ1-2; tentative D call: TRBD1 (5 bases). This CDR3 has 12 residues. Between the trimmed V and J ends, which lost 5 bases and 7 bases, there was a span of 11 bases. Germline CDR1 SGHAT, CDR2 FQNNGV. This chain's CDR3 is CASSQGGTGYTF. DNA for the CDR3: TGTGCCAGCAGCCAGGGTGGAACTGGCTACACCTTC.

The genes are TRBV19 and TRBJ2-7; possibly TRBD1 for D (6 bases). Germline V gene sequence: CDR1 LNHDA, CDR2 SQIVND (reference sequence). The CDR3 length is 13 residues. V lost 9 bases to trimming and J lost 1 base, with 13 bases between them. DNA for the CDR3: TGTGCCAGCCGTGGAACAGGGTCCTACGAGCAGTACTTC. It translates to CASRGTGSYEQYF.

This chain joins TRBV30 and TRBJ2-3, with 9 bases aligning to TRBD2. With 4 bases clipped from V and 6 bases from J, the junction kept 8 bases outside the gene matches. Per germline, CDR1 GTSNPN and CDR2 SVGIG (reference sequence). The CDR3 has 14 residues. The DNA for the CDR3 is TGTGCCTGGACTGGCGGGAGGGCCGCGGATACGCAGTATTTT. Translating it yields CAWTGGRAADTQYF.

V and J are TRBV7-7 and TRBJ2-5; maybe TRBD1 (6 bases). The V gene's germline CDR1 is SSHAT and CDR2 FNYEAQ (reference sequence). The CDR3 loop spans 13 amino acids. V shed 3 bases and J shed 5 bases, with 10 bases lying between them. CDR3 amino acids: CASSFLRGETQYF. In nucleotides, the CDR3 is TGTGCCAGCAGCTTTTTAAGGGGGGAGACCCAGTACTTC.

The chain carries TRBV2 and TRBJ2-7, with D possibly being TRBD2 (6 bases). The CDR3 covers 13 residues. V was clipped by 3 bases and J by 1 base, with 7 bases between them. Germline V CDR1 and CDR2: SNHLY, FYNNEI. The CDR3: CASSDRGSYEQYF. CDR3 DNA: TGTGCCAGCAGTGACCGGGGGTCCTACGAGCAGTACTTC.

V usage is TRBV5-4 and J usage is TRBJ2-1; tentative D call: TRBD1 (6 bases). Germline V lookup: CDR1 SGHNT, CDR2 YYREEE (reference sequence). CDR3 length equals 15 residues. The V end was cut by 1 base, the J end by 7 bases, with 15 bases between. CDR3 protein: CASSLPTGPQNEQFF. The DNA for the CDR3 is TGTGCCAGCAGCTTGCCAACAGGGCCCCAGAATGAGCAGTTCTTC.

CDR3 coding DNA: TGTGCCAGCAGGGGTGAGACAGGGATCACTAATGAAAAACTGTTTTTT. Amino acid sequence: CASRGETGITNEKLFF. The rearrangement joins TRBV7-6 to TRBJ1-4; 7 nucleotides agree with TRBD1. The junction had 9 bases not matched to a gene; V was cut back by 6 bases and J by 2 bases. Germline V gene lookup returns CDR1 SGHVS and CDR2 FNYEAQ. The length of the CDR3 is 16 residues. Filled out from reference TRBV7-6 and TRBJ1-4, the complete variable domain reads GAGVSQSPRYKVTKRGQDVALRCDPISGHVSLYWYRQALGQGPEFLTYFNYEAQQDKSGLPNDRFSAERPEGSISTLTIQRTEQRDSAMYRCASRGETGITNEKLFFGSGTQLSVL.

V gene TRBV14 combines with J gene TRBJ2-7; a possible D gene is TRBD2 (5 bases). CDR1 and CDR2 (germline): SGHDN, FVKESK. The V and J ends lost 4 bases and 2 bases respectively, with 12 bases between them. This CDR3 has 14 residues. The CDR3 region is CASSPGGWTYEQYF. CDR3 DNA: TGTGCCAGCAGCCCGGGCGGGTGGACCTACGAGCAGTACTTC. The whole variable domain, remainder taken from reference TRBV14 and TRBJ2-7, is EAGVTQFPSHSVIEKGQTVTLRCDPISGHDNLYWYRRVMGKEIKFLLHFVKESKQDESGMPNNRFLAERTGGTYSTLKVQPAELEDSGVYFCASSPGGWTYEQYFGPGTRLTVT.

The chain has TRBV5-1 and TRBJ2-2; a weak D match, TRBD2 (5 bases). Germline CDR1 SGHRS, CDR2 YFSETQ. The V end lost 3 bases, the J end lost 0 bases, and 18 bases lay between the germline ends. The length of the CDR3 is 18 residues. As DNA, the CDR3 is TGCGCCAGCAGCTCCAAGGAGAGACTAAGCGCGAACACCGGGGAGCTGTTTTTT. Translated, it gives CASSSKERLSANTGELFF.

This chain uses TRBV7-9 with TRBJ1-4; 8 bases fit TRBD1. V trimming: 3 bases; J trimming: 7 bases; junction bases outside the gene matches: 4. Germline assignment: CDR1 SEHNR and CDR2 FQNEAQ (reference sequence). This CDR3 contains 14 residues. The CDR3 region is CASSFAGGFEKLFF. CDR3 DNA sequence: TGTGCCAGCAGCTTTGCAGGGGGCTTTGAAAAACTGTTTTTT.

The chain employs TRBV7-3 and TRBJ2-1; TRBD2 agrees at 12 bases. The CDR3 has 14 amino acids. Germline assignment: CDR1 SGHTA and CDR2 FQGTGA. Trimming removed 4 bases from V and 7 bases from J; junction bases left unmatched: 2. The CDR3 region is CASSSSGRANEQFF. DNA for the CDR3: TGTGCCAGCAGCTCTAGCGGGAGGGCGAATGAGCAGTTCTTC.

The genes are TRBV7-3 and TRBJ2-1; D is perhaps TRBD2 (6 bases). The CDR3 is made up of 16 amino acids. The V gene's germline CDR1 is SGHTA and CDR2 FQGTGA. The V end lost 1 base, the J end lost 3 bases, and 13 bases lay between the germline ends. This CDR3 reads CASSLIPSANYNEQFF. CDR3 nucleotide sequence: TGTGCCAGCAGCTTAATTCCTAGCGCAAACTACAATGAGCAGTTCTTC.

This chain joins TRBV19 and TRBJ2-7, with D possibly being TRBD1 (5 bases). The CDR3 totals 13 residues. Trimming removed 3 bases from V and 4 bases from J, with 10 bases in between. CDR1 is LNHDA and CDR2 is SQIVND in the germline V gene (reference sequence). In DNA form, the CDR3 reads TGTGCCAGTAGTATTGGGCCAGGGTACGAGCAGTACTTC. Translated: CASSIGPGYEQYF.

This CDR3 is CASSLAAGTSGRRTGELFF. For the CDR3, the DNA is TGTGCCAGCAGCTTAGCGGCGGGGACTAGCGGGAGACGGACCGGGGAGCTGTTTTTT. This chain uses TRBV7-6 with TRBJ2-2; TRBD2 aligns across 14 bases. Germline CDR1 is SGHVS and CDR2 is FNYEAQ. The CDR3 has 19 residues. The J segment lost 5 bases and the V segment lost 0 bases, leaving 8 bases of the junction unmatched.

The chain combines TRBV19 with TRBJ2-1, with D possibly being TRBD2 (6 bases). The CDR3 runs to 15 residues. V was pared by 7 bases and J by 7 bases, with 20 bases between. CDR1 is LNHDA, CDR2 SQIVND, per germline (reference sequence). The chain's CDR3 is CASTPSGLATNEQFF. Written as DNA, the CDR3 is TGTGCCAGTACCCCGAGCGGGCTGGCTACAAATGAGCAGTTCTTC.

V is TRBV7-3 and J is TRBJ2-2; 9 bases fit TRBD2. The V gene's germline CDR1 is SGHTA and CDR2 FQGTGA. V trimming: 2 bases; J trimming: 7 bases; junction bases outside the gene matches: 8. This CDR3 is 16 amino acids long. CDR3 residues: CASSLGLAGTGGELFF. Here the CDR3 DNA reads TGTGCCAGCAGCTTAGGGCTAGCGGGAACGGGCGGGGAGCTGTTTTTT.

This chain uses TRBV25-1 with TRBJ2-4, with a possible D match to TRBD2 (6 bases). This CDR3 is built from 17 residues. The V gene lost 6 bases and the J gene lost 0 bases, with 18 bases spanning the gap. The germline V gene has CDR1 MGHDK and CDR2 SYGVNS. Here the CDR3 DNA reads TGTGCCAGCAGCTCACGGAGGGAAGGTCTAGCCAAAAACATTCAGTACTTC. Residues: CASSSRREGLAKNIQYF.